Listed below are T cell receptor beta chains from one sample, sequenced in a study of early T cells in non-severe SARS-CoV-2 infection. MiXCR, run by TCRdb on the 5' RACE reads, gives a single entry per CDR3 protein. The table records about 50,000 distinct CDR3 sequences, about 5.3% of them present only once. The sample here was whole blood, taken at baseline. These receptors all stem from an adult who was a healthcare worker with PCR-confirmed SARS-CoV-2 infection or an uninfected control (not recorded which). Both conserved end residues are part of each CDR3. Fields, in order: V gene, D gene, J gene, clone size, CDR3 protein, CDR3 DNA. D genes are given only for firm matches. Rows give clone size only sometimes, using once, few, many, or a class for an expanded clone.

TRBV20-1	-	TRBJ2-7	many	CSALDTGWEQYF	TGCAGTGCTCTTGACACAGGGTGGGAGCAGTACTTC
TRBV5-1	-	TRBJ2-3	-	CASSLAAEPWADTQYF	TGCGCCAGCAGCTTGGCCGCAGAACCCTGGGCAGATACGCAGTATTTT
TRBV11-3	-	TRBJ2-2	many	CASSYTGAGELFF	TGTGCCAGCAGCTACACGGGAGCCGGGGAGCTGTTTTTT
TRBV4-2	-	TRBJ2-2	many	CASSQRGERVAGELFF	TGTGCCAGCAGCCAACGAGGGGAAAGGGTTGCCGGGGAGCTGTTTTTT
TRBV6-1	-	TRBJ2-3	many	CASRATSTDTQYF	TGTGCCAGCAGGGCGACCAGCACAGATACGCAGTATTTT
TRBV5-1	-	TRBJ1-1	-	CASSFGTTRTPRDTEAFF	TGCGCCAGCAGCTTTGGAACTACCAGGACCCCAAGGGACACTGAAGCTTTCTTT
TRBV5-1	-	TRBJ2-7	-	CASSLGAGQISYEQYF	TGCGCCAGCAGCTTGGGGGCAGGGCAGATCTCCTACGAGCAGTACTTC
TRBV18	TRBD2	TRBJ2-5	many	CASSPGLAGLQETQYF	TGTGCCAGCTCTCCGGGACTAGCGGGACTCCAGGAGACCCAGTACTTC
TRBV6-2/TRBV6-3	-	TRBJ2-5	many	CASSYGAVHQETQYF	TGTGCCAGCAGTTACGGAGCGGTCCACCAAGAGACCCAGTACTTC
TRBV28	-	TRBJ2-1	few	CATPSQSSYNEQFF	TGTGCCACCCCAAGTCAGAGCTCCTACAATGAGCAGTTCTTC
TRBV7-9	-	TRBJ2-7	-	CASSFHETRTEQYF	TGTGCCAGCAGCTTCCACGAGACTAGAACCGAGCAGTACTTC
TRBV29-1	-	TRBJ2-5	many	CSATGSRQETQYF	TGCAGCGCAACAGGGTCGCGACAAGAGACCCAGTACTTC
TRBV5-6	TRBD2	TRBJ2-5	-	CASSAGLQETQYF	TGTGCCAGCAGCGCGGGACTACAAGAGACCCAGTACTTC
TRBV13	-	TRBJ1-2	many	CASNGGYGYTF	TGTGCCAGCAATGGGGGATATGGCTACACCTTC
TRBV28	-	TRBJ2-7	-	CATARSGSYEQYF	TGTGCCACCGCTCGGAGCGGATCCTACGAGCAGTACTTC
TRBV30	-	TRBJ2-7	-	CAWSVKGAYEQYF	TGTGCCTGGAGTGTAAAGGGGGCCTACGAGCAGTACTTC
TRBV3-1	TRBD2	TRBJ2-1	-	CASSQPPRGGRNEQFF	TGTGCCAGCAGCCAACCTCCCCGGGGAGGGCGGAATGAGCAGTTCTTC
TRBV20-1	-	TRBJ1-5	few	CSASGGIDQPQHF	TGCAGTGCTAGCGGAGGGATAGATCAGCCCCAGCATTTT
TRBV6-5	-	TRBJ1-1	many	CASSYSTDREAFF	TGTGCCAGCAGTTACTCGACGGACAGAGAAGCTTTCTTT
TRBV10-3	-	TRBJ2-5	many	CAISGDPRGETQYF	TGTGCCATCAGTGGAGATCCAAGGGGGGAGACCCAGTACTTC
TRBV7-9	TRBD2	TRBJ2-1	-	CANSLGLAGLSSYNEQFF	TGTGCCAACAGCCTGGGACTAGCGGGACTGAGCTCCTACAATGAGCAGTTCTTC
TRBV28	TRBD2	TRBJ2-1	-	CASSDILSGNFNEQFF	TGTGCCAGCAGCGATATCCTTAGCGGGAATTTCAATGAGCAGTTCTTC
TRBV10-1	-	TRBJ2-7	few	CASSESTGHLVF	TGCGCCAGCAGTGAGTCGACGGGACATCTGGTCTTC
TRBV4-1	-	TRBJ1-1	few	CASSQVLRAGVGTEAFF	TGCGCCAGCAGCCAGGTATTGAGGGCAGGGGTGGGCACTGAAGCTTTCTTT
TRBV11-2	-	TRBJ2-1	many	CASSLVDGPLPSSYNEQFF	TGTGCCAGCAGCTTAGTGGATGGCCCACTCCCCTCTTCCTACAATGAGCAGTTCTTC
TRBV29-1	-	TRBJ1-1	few	CSVDGGRQLTEAFF	TGCAGCGTTGACGGAGGCAGGCAACTTACTGAAGCTTTCTTT
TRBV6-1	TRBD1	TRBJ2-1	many	CASSADRGYEQFF	TGTGCCAGCAGTGCCGACAGGGGCTATGAGCAGTTCTTC
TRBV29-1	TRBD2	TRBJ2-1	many	CSVRLGGLAGVMNEQFF	TGCAGCGTTCGATTAGGGGGACTAGCGGGAGTAATGAATGAGCAGTTCTTC
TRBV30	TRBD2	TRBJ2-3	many	CARGTSGSRRDTDTQYF	TGTGCCCGGGGGACTAGCGGGAGTCGAAGGGACACAGATACGCAGTATTTT
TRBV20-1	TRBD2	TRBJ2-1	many	CSGEPGLAGPSSYNEQFF	TGCAGTGGGGAACCGGGACTAGCGGGTCCGAGCTCCTACAATGAGCAGTTCTTC
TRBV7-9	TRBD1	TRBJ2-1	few	CATTGTGSNEQFF	TGTGCCACCACCGGGACAGGGTCAAATGAGCAGTTCTTC
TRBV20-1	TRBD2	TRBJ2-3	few	CSATGLDGTDTQYF	TGCAGTGCTACGGGACTAGACGGCACAGATACGCAGTATTTT
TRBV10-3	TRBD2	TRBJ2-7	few	CAIRTGGPGEQYF	TGTGCCATCAGAACGGGAGGGCCTGGTGAGCAGTACTTC
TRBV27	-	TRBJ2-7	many	CASREGGDYYEQYF	TGTGCCAGCAGAGAGGGGGGGGATTACTACGAGCAGTACTTC
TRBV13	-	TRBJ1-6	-	CASSFIANNSPLHF	TGTGCCAGCAGCTTCATAGCGAATAATTCACCCCTCCACTTT
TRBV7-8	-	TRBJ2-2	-	CASSFRDFDTGELFF	TGTGCCAGCAGCTTCCGGGACTTTGACACCGGGGAGCTGTTTTTT
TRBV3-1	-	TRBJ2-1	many	CASSQDWEREQFF	TGTGCCAGCAGCCAAGATTGGGAACGGGAGCAGTTCTTC
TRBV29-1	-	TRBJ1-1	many	CSVEDYPSTEAFF	TGCAGCGTTGAAGATTACCCCTCCACTGAAGCTTTCTTT
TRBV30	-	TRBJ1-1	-	CAWSMNTEAFF	TGTGCCTGGAGCATGAACACTGAAGCTTTCTTT
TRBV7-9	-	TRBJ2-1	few	CASSHSGSEEFF	TGTGCCAGCAGTCATTCGGGATCCGAGGAGTTCTTC
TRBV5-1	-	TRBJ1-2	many	CASSLRGGSNYGYTF	TGCGCCAGCAGCTTGCGCGGGGGCTCTAACTATGGCTACACCTTC
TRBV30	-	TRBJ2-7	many	CAWSVGAHGDEQYF	TGTGCCTGGAGCGTGGGGGCCCATGGGGACGAGCAGTACTTC
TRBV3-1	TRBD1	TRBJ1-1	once	CASSPRDRGGTEAFF	TGTGCCAGCAGCCCGCGGGACAGGGGAGGCACTGAAGCTTTCTTT
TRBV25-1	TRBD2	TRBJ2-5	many	CASSPILAKETQYF	TGTGCCAGCAGTCCGATACTAGCGAAGGAGACCCAGTACTTC
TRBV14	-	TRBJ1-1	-	CASSQRGSSTEAFF	TGTGCCAGCAGCCAGAGGGGATCGAGCACTGAAGCTTTCTTT
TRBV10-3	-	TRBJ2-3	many	CAISEGASTDTQYF	TGTGCCATCAGTGAGGGGGCTAGCACAGATACGCAGTATTTT
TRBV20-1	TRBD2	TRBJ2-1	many	CSAGTSGSSYNEQFF	TGCAGTGCTGGGACTAGCGGAAGCTCCTACAATGAGCAGTTCTTC